This is a list of T cell receptor beta chains from one sample in a study of Graves' ophthalmopathy and Graves' hyperthyroidism. TCRdb redid the calling of the multiplex PCR reads with MiXCR, one entry per CDR3 protein. The data show 200,000 to 250,000 distinct CDR3 sequences, about a fifth seen once. Source material: peripheral blood. These receptors all stem from a woman between 50 and 59 years old with Graves' ophthalmopathy. Both conserved end residues are part of each CDR3. A D gene is named only where the DNA matches it firmly. Where a row states a size, it is once, few, many or the class of an expanded clone; other rows omit it.

J gene,V gene,D gene,clone size,CDR3 protein,CDR3 DNA
TRBJ1-1,TRBV30,.,many,CALESTAEFEAFF,TGTGCCTTGGAAAGTACGGCGGAGTTTGAAGCTTTCTTT
TRBJ2-5,TRBV7-2,TRBD2,many,CASSYTAGSGETQYF,TGTGCCAGCAGCTACACAGCGGGGTCTGGCGAGACCCAGTACTTC
TRBJ2-7,TRBV12-3/TRBV12-4,.,few,CASSIQWGNYEQYF,TGTGCCAGCAGTATACAGTGGGGAAACTACGAGCAGTACTTC
TRBJ1-2,TRBV28,.,few,CASSPLGDPGGYTF,TGTGCCAGCAGTCCCCTTGGCGACCCCGGTGGCTACACCTTC
TRBJ2-7,TRBV20-1,TRBD2,many,CSPRGRPPYEQYF,TGCAGTCCCCGCGGGAGGCCCCCCTACGAGCAGTACTTC
TRBJ1-5,TRBV27,.,many,CASSFRRDSNQPQHF,TGTGCCAGCAGTTTTAGGCGGGATAGCAATCAGCCCCAGCATTTT
TRBJ2-7,TRBV9,.,.,CASSEGVGGYEQYF,TGTGCCAGCAGCGAGGGGGTGGGTGGCTACGAGCAGTACTTC
TRBJ2-5,TRBV11-2,.,many,CASSFLQGRETQYF,TGTGCCAGCAGCTTCCTACAGGGTAGGGAGACCCAGTACTTC
TRBJ1-1,TRBV2,.,many,CASETDLTFF,TGTGCCAGCGAGACAGACCTAACTTTCTTT
TRBJ1-1,TRBV30,.,many,CAWSSRGNTEAFF,TGTGCCTGGAGTTCCAGGGGGAACACTGAAGCTTTCTTT
TRBJ1-1,TRBV6-1,.,.,CASRDSWGAEAFF,TGTGCCAGCAGGGACAGTTGGGGTGCTGAAGCTTTCTTT
TRBJ2-2,TRBV6-1,TRBD1,many,CATQQGPAGELFF,TGTGCCACGCAACAGGGGCCGGCCGGGGAGCTGTTTTTT
TRBJ1-1,TRBV12-3/TRBV12-4,.,many,CASSRTEAFF,TGTGCCAGCAGTCGGACAGAAGCTTTCTTT
TRBJ2-7,TRBV7-3,TRBD1,many,CASSSGQGHEQYF,TGTGCCAGCAGCTCGGGACAGGGCCACGAGCAGTACTTC
TRBJ2-7,TRBV4-3,TRBD1,.,CASSQGDRVSYEQYF,TGCGCCAGCAGCCAAGGCGACAGGGTCTCCTACGAGCAGTACTTC
TRBJ2-7,TRBV5-1,.,.,CASSLKGVRTRSSYEQYF,TGCGCCAGCAGCTTGAAAGGGGTCCGGACCCGGAGCTCCTACGAGCAGTACTTC
TRBJ2-6,TRBV28,.,many,CASSTKLLAGANVLTF,TGTGCCAGCAGTACAAAACTCTTGGCCGGGGCCAACGTCCTGACTTTC
TRBJ2-1,TRBV10-3,.,.,CAISEGVSSPYEQFF,TGTGCCATCAGTGAAGGAGTGAGTTCCCCCTACGAGCAGTTCTTC
TRBJ1-5,TRBV27,TRBD1,many,CASSSGQPNSGYSNQPQHF,TGTGCCAGCAGTTCGGGACAGCCCAATAGCGGTTATAGCAATCAGCCCCAGCATTTT
TRBJ2-5,TRBV5-5,.,many,CASSLYGSQETQYF,TGTGCCAGCAGTCTCTACGGGTCCCAAGAGACCCAGTACTTC
TRBJ1-1,TRBV5-1,.,many,CASSVRVEGRNTEAFF,TGCGCCAGCAGCGTGAGGGTTGAAGGACGCAACACTGAAGCTTTCTTT
TRBJ2-7,TRBV2,.,many,CASSEASGAAYEQYF,TGTGCCAGCAGTGAAGCCAGCGGAGCCGCCTACGAGCAGTACTTC
TRBJ2-7,TRBV2,TRBD1,.,CASSARRDSSYEQYF,TGTGCCAGCAGTGCACGCCGGGACAGCTCCTACGAGCAGTACTTC
TRBJ2-5,TRBV6-5,.,many,CASSYSYGETQYF,TGTGCCAGCAGTTACTCCTACGGTGAGACCCAGTACTTC
TRBJ2-2,TRBV12-3/TRBV12-4,.,many,CASSAIGGVAGELFF,TGTGCCAGCAGCGCAATAGGAGGTGTAGCCGGGGAGCTGTTTTTT
TRBJ2-7,TRBV20-1,.,many,CSARGVGDKRDYEQYF,TGCAGTGCTAGGGGGGTGGGAGATAAAAGGGACTACGAGCAGTACTTC
TRBJ1-2,TRBV10-3,TRBD1,many,CAISGTQGAANGYTF,TGTGCCATCAGTGGGACACAGGGGGCAGCGAATGGCTACACCTTC
TRBJ2-7,TRBV20-1,TRBD2,many,CSASGLAGDEQYF,TGCAGTGCCTCCGGACTAGCGGGAGACGAGCAGTACTTC
TRBJ2-5,TRBV6-1,TRBD1,.,CASRHLTGDGTQYF,TGTGCCAGCAGACACCTTACAGGGGATGGGACCCAGTACTTC
TRBJ2-7,TRBV6-1,TRBD2,many,CASSETRGAYEQYF,TGTGCCAGCAGTGAAACGCGGGGGGCCTACGAGCAGTACTTC
TRBJ1-2,TRBV6-5,TRBD1,many,CASRGRGRSVGYTF,TGTGCCAGCAGGGGCAGGGGGCGAAGCGTTGGCTACACCTTC
TRBJ2-7,TRBV18,.,many,CASSPPGITYEQYF,TGTGCCAGCAGTCCCCCCGGGATTACCTACGAGCAGTACTTC
TRBJ1-1,TRBV18,.,few,CASCGTMNTEAFF,TGTGCCAGCTGCGGGACGATGAACACTGAAGCTTTCTTT
TRBJ2-7,TRBV15,.,many,CATSTGRQGIYEQYF,TGTGCCACCAGCACGGGGCGGCAGGGGATTTACGAGCAGTACTTC
TRBJ2-7,TRBV7-2,TRBD2,many,CASSFTLAETYEQYF,TGTGCCAGCAGCTTTACCCTAGCGGAGACTTACGAGCAGTACTTC
TRBJ2-5,TRBV6-5,.,many,CASSYRHTQETQYF,TGTGCCAGCAGTTACCGGCACACCCAAGAGACCCAGTACTTC